The entry that follows covers one T cell receptor (beta chain) sequence. Antigen: not known. Unique molecular identifiers tagged the TCR beta cDNA libraries. MiXCR was run by TCRdb on the PCR reads, yielding one entry per CDR3 protein. The table records over 700,000 distinct CDR3 sequences, 25% to 30% of them present only once. The data stem from a study of post-analysis software for immune sequencing data. Across the whole study: Included among the disease courses, which were recorded for the cohort, were relapsing-remitting, secondary progressive and progressive-relapsing multiple sclerosis. Study conclusions and caveats: Relative to controls, patients with multiple sclerosis showed significantly lower normalized Chao1 diversity. F-measure co-clustering was strong for batch-matched samples.

Sequencing was performed on blood. The source is a girl between 10 and 17 years old with multiple sclerosis.

The CDR3 coding sequence is TGTGCCAGCAGCCGGGGGCCCGAGTTCGGTGAGCAGTTCTTC. Protein sequence: CASSRGPEFGEQFF. V usage is TRBV6-5 and J usage is TRBJ2-1, with D perhaps TRBD1 or TRBD2 (6 bases each). V lost 6 bases and J lost 9, with 18 bases in between. From germline, CDR1 is MNHEY and CDR2 SVGAGI. CDR3 length: 14 amino acids.